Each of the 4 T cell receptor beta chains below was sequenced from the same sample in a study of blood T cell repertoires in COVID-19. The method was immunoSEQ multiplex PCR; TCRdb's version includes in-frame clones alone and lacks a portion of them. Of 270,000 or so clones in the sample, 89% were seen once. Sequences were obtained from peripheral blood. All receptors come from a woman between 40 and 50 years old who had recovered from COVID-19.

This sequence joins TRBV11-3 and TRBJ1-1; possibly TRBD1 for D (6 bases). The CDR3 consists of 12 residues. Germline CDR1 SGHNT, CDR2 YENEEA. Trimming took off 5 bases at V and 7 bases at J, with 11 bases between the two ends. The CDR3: CASSKQGSEAFF. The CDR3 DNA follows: TGTGCCAGCAGCAAACAGGGTAGTGAAGCTTTCTTT.

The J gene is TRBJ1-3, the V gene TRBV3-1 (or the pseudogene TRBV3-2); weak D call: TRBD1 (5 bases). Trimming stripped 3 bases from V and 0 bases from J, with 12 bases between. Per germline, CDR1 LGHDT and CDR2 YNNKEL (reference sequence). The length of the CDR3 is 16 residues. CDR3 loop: CASSQRGLLSGNTIYF. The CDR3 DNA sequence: TGTGCCAGCAGCCAGAGGGGACTCCTCTCTGGAAACACCATATATTTT.

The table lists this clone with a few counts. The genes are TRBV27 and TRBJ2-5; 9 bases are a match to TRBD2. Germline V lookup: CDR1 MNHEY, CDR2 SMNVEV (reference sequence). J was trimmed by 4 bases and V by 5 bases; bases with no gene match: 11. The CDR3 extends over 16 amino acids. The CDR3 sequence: CASSPFSGSARETQYF. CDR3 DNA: TGTGCCAGCAGTCCCTTTAGCGGGAGTGCGCGAGAGACCCAGTACTTC.

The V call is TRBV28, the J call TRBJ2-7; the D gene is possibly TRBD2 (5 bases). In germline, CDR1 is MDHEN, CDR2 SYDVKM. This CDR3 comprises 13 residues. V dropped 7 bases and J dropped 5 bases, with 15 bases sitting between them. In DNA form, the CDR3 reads TGTGCCAGCATTCTTTCGGGGAACGACGAGCAGTACTTC. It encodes CASILSGNDEQYF.